One and the same sample provided the 11 T cell receptor beta chains below, sequenced in a study of cytotoxic CD8 clonotypes in ibrutinib-treated CLL. Assay: immunoSEQ multiplex PCR; the TCRdb copy retains only in-frame clones and omits some. The sample has roughly 220,000 clones, roughly three quarters seen once. The sequences come from PBMCs, collected after 12 months of ibrutinib treatment. These receptors all stem from a human donor with chronic lymphocytic leukemia.

The rearrangement uses TRBV2 and TRBJ2-5, with 12 bases identical to TRBD2. Germline trimming cut 5 bases from V and 1 base from J; bases unmatched to any gene: 2. The CDR3 totals 15 residues. Germline V CDR1 and CDR2: SNHLY, FYNNEI. The CDR3 reads CASSPSGGVQETQYF. CDR3 nucleotides: TGTGCCAGCAGTCCTAGCGGGGGGGTCCAAGAGACCCAGTACTTC. The whole variable domain, remainder taken from reference TRBV2 and TRBJ2-5, is EPEVTQTPSHQVTQMGQEVILRCVPISNHLYFYWYRQILGQKVEFLVSFYNNEISEKSEIFDDQFSVERPDGSNFTLKIRSTKLEDSAMYFCASSPSGGVQETQYFGPGTRLLVL.

This clone was counted only a few times. The V and J genes are TRBV19 and TRBJ1-5; D not resolved. Germline assignment: CDR1 LNHDA and CDR2 SQIVND (reference sequence). Trimming pared 4 bases from V and 4 bases from J, leaving 11 bases between. This CDR3 has 14 amino acids. CDR3 sequence: CASSSTATNQPQHF. CDR3 coding DNA: TGTGCCAGTAGTAGTACCGCGACAAATCAGCCCCAGCATTTT.

This chain connects TRBV7-9 to TRBJ2-1, with D unresolved. V was cut by 7 bases and J by 10 bases, with 11 bases left in between. CDR3 length equals 11 residues. Germline values: CDR1 SEHNR, CDR2 FQNEAQ (reference sequence). CDR3 sequence reads: CASNPQYEQFF. In DNA form, the CDR3 reads TGTGCCAGCAATCCCCAATACGAGCAGTTCTTC.

The rearrangement links TRBV11-2 to TRBJ2-1; 8 nucleotides match TRBD2. The germline CDR1 and CDR2 sequences are SGHAT and FQNNGV. V was pared by 2 bases and J by 2 bases, with 2 bases of the junction left unmatched. This CDR3 has 15 residues. CDR3 nucleotide sequence: TGTGCCAGCAGCTTACCGGGGGGGACCTACAATGAGCAGTTCTTC. It encodes CASSLPGGTYNEQFF.

This rearrangement joins TRBV5-4 to TRBJ1-1; D is uncertain. CDR1 is SGHNT, CDR2 YYREEE, per germline (reference sequence). The CDR3 contains 13 residues. The ends were cut back, 6 bases at V and 1 base at J, with 10 bases in the middle. CDR3 nucleotides: TGTGCCAGCACCTCTCGCCAGAACACTGAAGCTTTCTTT. Amino acids: CASTSRQNTEAFF. Complete variable domain (other parts from reference TRBV5-4 and TRBJ1-1): ETGVTQSPTHLIKTRGQQVTLRCSSQSGHNTVSWYQQALGQGPQFIFQYYREEENGRGNFPPRFSGLQFPNYSSELNVNALELDDSALYLCASTSRQNTEAFFGQGTRLTVV.

This clone appeared a single time. The V and J genes are TRBV6-5 and TRBJ2-1, with D possibly being TRBD2 (6 bases). V lost 8 bases and J lost 3, with 17 bases in between. The CDR3 covers 15 residues. Germline CDR1 reads MNHEY; CDR2 reads SVGAGI. The CDR3 region has the DNA TGTGCCAGCGAGGAGGGCGGGTATAGCTACAATGAGCAGTTCTTC. The encoded protein is CASEEGGYSYNEQFF.

This chain joins TRBV4-1 and TRBJ2-7; TRBD2 aligns across 9 bases. The CDR3 is made up of 16 amino acids. Germline assignment: CDR1 MGHRA and CDR2 YSYEKL. Unmatched junction bases numbered 4, after V lost 0 bases and J lost 1 base. CDR3 in DNA: TGCGCCAGCAGCCAAGATCCTAGCGGGGTTTCCTACGAGCAGTACTTC. Its translation: CASSQDPSGVSYEQYF.

The V gene is TRBV7-9, the J gene TRBJ2-5; no firm D call. The CDR3 loop spans 13 amino acids. CDR1 and CDR2 from the germline V gene are SEHNR and FQNEAQ (reference sequence). Trimming took off 7 bases at V and 2 bases at J, with 11 bases between the two ends. The CDR3 nucleotides are TGTGCCAGCACCTCCCAAACGCAAGAGACCCAGTACTTC. This encodes CASTSQTQETQYF. Filled out from reference TRBV7-9 and TRBJ2-5, the complete variable domain reads DTGVSQNPRHKITKRGQNVTFRCDPISEHNRLYWYRQTLGQGPEFLTYFQNEAQLEKSRLLSDRFSAERPKGSFSTLEIQRTEQGDSAMYLCASTSQTQETQYFGPGTRLLVL.

The chain uses TRBV4-1 and TRBJ2-5; 10 positions agree with TRBD2. Germline V gene lookup returns CDR1 MGHRA and CDR2 YSYEKL. Germline trimming cut 0 bases from V and 6 bases from J; bases unmatched to any gene: 10. This CDR3 contains 17 residues. CDR3 amino acids: CASSQDTVLAGEKTQYF. CDR3 sequence (DNA): TGCGCCAGCAGCCAAGATACAGTGCTAGCGGGGGAAAAGACCCAGTACTTC.

The genes are TRBV2 and TRBJ2-7; TRBD2 is a possible D gene (5 bases). The V gene's germline CDR1 is SNHLY and CDR2 FYNNEI. The CDR3 sequence is 12 residues long. With 10 bases removed from V and 0 bases from J, the gap between germline ends came to 10 bases. In DNA, the CDR3 is TGTGCCACCGGACTTTTCTCCTACGAGCAGTACTTC. As protein: CATGLFSYEQYF.

The chain employs TRBV5-1 and TRBJ1-3; D not certain. CDR1 is SGHRS and CDR2 is YFSETQ in the germline V gene. V shed 2 bases and J shed 7 bases, with 16 bases lying between them. This CDR3 is built from 15 residues. CDR3 DNA sequence: TGCGCCAGCAGCTTCGCGGGAGGAGTGGGGAACACCATATATTTT. This encodes CASSFAGGVGNTIYF.